The 9 T cell receptor beta chains in this list originate from one sample, sequenced in a study of blood T cell repertoires in COVID-19. Using immunoSEQ multiplex PCR, the repertoire was profiled, and TCRdb retains in-frame clones only, with some absent. The data hold fewer than 350,000 clones, with around four fifths observed a single time. Sequencing was performed on peripheral blood. These receptors all come from a woman in her 50s with active or convalescent COVID-19.

This rearrangement joins TRBV29-1 to TRBJ1-2; perhaps TRBD1 as D (5 bases). V was shortened by 6 bases and J by 0 bases, with 11 bases between the two germline ends. CDR1 is SQVTM, CDR2 ANQGSEA, per germline. CDR3 length: 13 amino acids. As DNA, the CDR3 is TGCAGCGTGGCCCCAGGGACTAACTATGGCTACACCTTC. Protein sequence: CSVAPGTNYGYTF.

The chain recombines TRBV2 with TRBJ1-5; D gene unclear. Trimming took off 6 bases at V and 0 bases at J, with 6 bases between the two ends. CDR1 is SNHLY, CDR2 FYNNEI, per germline. The CDR3 sequence is 13 residues long. The CDR3 region has the DNA TGTGCCAGCAGCTACGATAGCAATCAGCCCCAGCATTTT. This gives the protein CASSYDSNQPQHF.

The V call is TRBV5-4, the J call TRBJ2-7, with TRBD2 matching over 10 bases. Germline CDR1 reads SGHNT; CDR2 reads YYREEE (reference sequence). V shed 4 bases, J shed 2 bases, and the junction held 6 bases outside the gene matches. This CDR3 comprises 15 residues. The CDR3 loop is CASSRGTSDTYEQYF. The DNA for the CDR3 is TGTGCCAGCAGCCGCGGGACTAGCGACACCTACGAGCAGTACTTC.

Points on this clone: The junction departs from germline at one end; a sequencing error may be responsible. The rearrangement joins TRBV7-7 to TRBJ2-5; 9 bases line up with TRBD2. CDR3 length: 16 residues. CDR1 and CDR2 from the germline V gene are SSHAT and FNYEAQ (reference sequence). For the CDR3, the DNA is TGTGCTAGCAGCTTAGCCGGGACTAGCAGAAAAGAGACCCAGTACTTC. It specifies CASSLAGTSRKETQYF.

The chain combines TRBV3-1 (or the pseudogene TRBV3-2) with TRBJ1-5; D call uncertain. Deletions cut 8 bases from V and 4 bases from J, with 12 bases between. This CDR3 comprises 13 residues. Germline V gene sequence: CDR1 LGHDT, CDR2 YNNKEL (reference sequence). The CDR3 is CASAGGRNQPQHF. The CDR3 DNA sequence: TGTGCCAGCGCGGGAGGGAGGAATCAGCCCCAGCATTTT.

The V gene is TRBV18, the J gene TRBJ2-7; 10 bases map to TRBD2. V was clipped by 5 bases and J by 3 bases; unmatched bases: 10. Germline assignment: CDR1 KGHSH and CDR2 LQKENI. The CDR3 has 16 residues. CDR3 region: CASSILLAGEGYEQYF. The CDR3 DNA reads TGTGCCAGCTCAATACTTCTAGCGGGAGAAGGCTACGAGCAGTACTTC.

This clone came up once. The rearrangement uses TRBV18 and TRBJ2-5, with D perhaps TRBD1 (6 bases). Trimming shortened V by 1 base and J by 3 bases, and 9 bases separated the two germline ends. CDR3 length: 14 amino acids. Per germline, CDR1 KGHSH and CDR2 LQKENI. The CDR3 loop reads CASSPRAGEETQYF. The DNA of the CDR3 is TGTGCCAGCTCACCACGGGCAGGGGAAGAGACCCAGTACTTC.

The V gene is TRBV2, the J gene TRBJ2-5; D is perhaps TRBD2 (5 bases). CDR1 and CDR2 (germline): SNHLY, FYNNEI. V lost 3 bases and J 7 bases, leaving 9 bases between the germline ends. The CDR3 loop spans 12 amino acids. Here the CDR3 reads CASSERETTQYF. In DNA form, the CDR3 reads TGTGCCAGCAGTGAGAGGGAAACGACCCAGTACTTC.

The sample holds one count of this clone. This chain joins TRBV28 and TRBJ1-1; D not certain. CDR1 is MDHEN, CDR2 SYDVKM, per germline. V was trimmed by 2 bases and J by 3 bases, leaving 13 bases between them. The CDR3 loop spans 15 amino acids. In DNA form, the CDR3 reads TGTGCCAGCAGTTTACAGGAGGGAGGGCACACTGAAGCTTTCTTT. Translation: CASSLQEGGHTEAFF.